The 26 T cell receptor beta chains in this list originate from one sample, sequenced in a study of OX40 agonist ivuxolimab in advanced cancers. The table came from immunoSEQ multiplex PCR; TCRdb's copy has only in-frame clones and leaves some out. In the table there are about 76,000 clones, about 89% of which are singletons. Source: CD4+ or CD8+ T cells sorted from blood, taken in a trial of the OX40 agonist ivuxolimab. The receptors come from an adult with an advanced solid tumor such as melanoma, head and neck, liver or kidney cancer.

The chain combines TRBV19 with TRBJ1-3; possible D gene TRBD1, 5 bases. The CDR3 has 14 residues. V dropped 7 bases and J dropped 1 base, with 11 bases sitting between them. Per the germline V gene, CDR1 is LNHDA and CDR2 is SQIVND (reference sequence). As DNA, the CDR3 is TGTGCCAGTAAATACGGGGGATCTGGAAACACCATATATTTT. This translates into CASKYGGSGNTIYF.

The chain uses TRBV5-1 and TRBJ2-5, with D perhaps matching TRBD1 (6 bases). V was trimmed by 4 bases and J by 2 bases, leaving 30 bases between them. CDR3 size: 20 residues. CDR1 and CDR2 from the germline V gene are SGHRS and YFSETQ. CDR3: CASSPNAQGSSHGWQETQYF. The CDR3 region has the DNA TGCGCCAGCAGCCCTAATGCGCAGGGGTCCTCCCACGGTTGGCAAGAGACCCAGTACTTC.

J is TRBJ2-3 and V is TRBV7-9, with D maybe TRBD1 (5 bases). Trimming removed 1 base at V and 0 bases at J, with 11 bases between. The CDR3 is 16 residues long. Germline CDR1 SEHNR, CDR2 FQNEAQ (reference sequence). In nucleotides, the CDR3 is TGTGCCAGCAGCTTAGGCCTACAGGTTAGCACAGATACGCAGTATTTT. It encodes CASSLGLQVSTDTQYF.

The V gene is TRBV11-2, the J gene TRBJ1-5; the D gene is possibly TRBD1 (6 bases). V lost 5 bases and J lost 6, with 17 bases in between. The CDR3 sequence is 15 residues long. Germline V gene lookup returns CDR1 SGHAT and CDR2 FQNNGV. CDR3 bases: TGTGCCAGCAGCCCTGTCGGGGGGCTTGGTCAGCCCCAGCATTTT. Its protein product is CASSPVGGLGQPQHF.

The chain couples TRBV19 to TRBJ1-2; 9 bases agree with TRBD1. The CDR3 contains 16 residues. From germline, CDR1 is LNHDA and CDR2 SQIVND (reference sequence). Trimming removed 7 bases from V and 1 base from J; junction bases left unmatched: 10. The CDR3 DNA reads as TGTGCCAGTACCCCGGGGACAGGGCCTATTAACTATGGCTACACCTTC. Amino acid sequence: CASTPGTGPINYGYTF.

J is TRBJ2-1 and V is TRBV27; 7 bases are shared with TRBD1. V dropped 2 bases and J dropped 4; count of bases not matched to a gene: 14. Germline CDR1 reads MNHEY; CDR2 reads SMNVEV (reference sequence). The CDR3 is 18 amino acids. CDR3: CASSLKGADGPRYNEQFF. The CDR3 DNA sequence: TGTGCCAGCAGTTTAAAGGGGGCGGACGGCCCCCGTTACAATGAGCAGTTCTTC.

This clone was observed a single time. This chain connects TRBV6-1 to TRBJ2-4, with D maybe TRBD2 (5 bases). Germline lookup yields CDR1 MNHNS and CDR2 SASEGT. V shed 6 bases and J shed 9 bases, with 15 bases lying between them. This CDR3 contains 13 residues. As DNA, the CDR3 is TGTGCCAGCAGGCGGCGGGCTGAAAGCATTCAGTACTTC. Protein: CASRRRAESIQYF.

This chain joins TRBV11-3 and TRBJ1-3; D is undetermined. This CDR3 contains 15 residues. The germline V and J ends were trimmed by 2 bases and 2 bases, with 10 bases remaining between them. Germline V gives CDR1 SGHNT, CDR2 YENEEA. The CDR3 loop is CASSLNGGTGNTIYF. In nucleotides, the CDR3 is TGTGCCAGCAGCTTAAATGGAGGGACTGGAAACACCATATATTTT. Drawing the rest from reference TRBV11-3 and TRBJ1-3, the complete variable domain is EAGVVQSPRYKIIEKKQPVAFWCNPISGHNTLYWYLQNLGQGPELLIRYENEEAVDDSQLPKDRFSAERLKGVDSTLKIQPAELGDSAVYLCASSLNGGTGNTIYFGEGSWLTVV.

This clone was counted once. It is unclear where the CDR3 begins or ends on the DNA, so no DNA is shown, and the CDR3 is as TCRdb lists it. V is TRBV9 and J is TRBJ2-7; the DNA was not used to check the table's D call, TRBD1. CDR1 and CDR2 from the germline V gene are SGDLS and YYNGEE. The CDR3 region is 16 residues in length, termini included. CDR3 residues: CASSVGPGQGPYEQYF.

The chain joins TRBV5-1 to TRBJ2-3; possible D gene TRBD2, 5 bases. In germline, CDR1 is SGHRS, CDR2 YFSETQ. The ends were cut back, 0 bases at V and 2 bases at J, with 10 bases in the middle. CDR3 length: 15 residues. The CDR3: CASSLALDSTDTQYF. CDR3 DNA sequence: TGCGCCAGCAGCTTGGCCCTGGACTCCACAGATACGCAGTATTTT.

A few counts support this clone. The chain has TRBV6-4 and TRBJ2-2; 7 nucleotides agree with TRBD2. Germline CDR1 reads MRHNA; CDR2 reads SNTAGT. V trimming: 3 bases; J trimming: 6 bases; junction bases outside the gene matches: 1. This CDR3 has 13 residues. The CDR3 DNA reads as TGTGCCAGCAGTGAAGGACTAGCCGGGGAGCTGTTTTTT. The encoded protein is CASSEGLAGELFF.

The chain uses TRBV9 and TRBJ2-3, with D uncertain. V lost 0 bases and J 4 bases, leaving 12 bases between the germline ends. CDR3 length: 15 amino acids. The germline V gene has CDR1 SGDLS and CDR2 YYNGEE. The CDR3, as DNA: TGTGCCAGCAGCGTAGGAACTACCCACCCAGATACGCAGTATTTT. Translating it yields CASSVGTTHPDTQYF. The full variable domain, its missing parts supplied by reference TRBV9 and TRBJ2-3, is DSGVTQTPKHLITATGQRVTLRCSPRSGDLSVYWYQQSLDQGLQFLIQYYNGEERAKGNILERFSAQQFPDLHSELNLSSLELGDSALYFCASSVGTTHPDTQYFGPGTRLTVL.

The chain uses TRBV6-5 and TRBJ2-1, with 7 nucleotides matching TRBD1. V was clipped by 4 bases and J by 8 bases; unmatched bases: 8. Germline V gives CDR1 MNHEY, CDR2 SVGAGI. The CDR3 contains 14 residues. The CDR3 DNA follows: TGTGCCAGCAGTTGGCACCACAGGGGCGATGAGCAGTTCTTC. It codes for CASSWHHRGDEQFF.

V usage is TRBV18 and J usage is TRBJ1-4; D uncertain. The CDR3 runs to 15 residues. CDR1 is KGHSH, CDR2 LQKENI, per germline. Trimming took off 4 bases at V and 0 bases at J, with 9 bases between the two ends. CDR3 in DNA: TGTGCCAGCTCACAGGCAATTGCAACTAATGAAAAACTGTTTTTT. Translating gives CASSQAIATNEKLFF.

This chain connects TRBV4-2 to TRBJ1-2; 9 nucleotides align to TRBD1. Germline values: CDR1 LGHNA, CDR2 YNFKEQ. There are 15 residues in the CDR3. Losses at the gene ends were 4 bases for V and 2 bases for J; bases not matched to a gene: 5. In nucleotides, the CDR3 is TGTGCCAGCAGCCCGTGGACAGGGGAAAACTATGGCTACACCTTC. Amino acid sequence: CASSPWTGENYGYTF.

This clone was picked up one time. The genes are TRBV6-1 and TRBJ2-7, with D possibly matching TRBD2 (5 bases). Germline V gives CDR1 MNHNS, CDR2 SASEGT. The CDR3 contains 11 residues. The V gene lost 11 bases and the J gene lost 7 bases, with 15 bases spanning the gap. The CDR3 loop is CAGSTLWEQYF. The CDR3 DNA reads TGTGCCGGGAGTACCCTCTGGGAGCAGTACTTC.

V is TRBV29-1 and J is TRBJ2-1, with 9 bases identical to TRBD1. The CDR3 spans 11 residues. V dropped 4 bases and J dropped 10; count of bases not matched to a gene: 2. Germline V gene sequence: CDR1 SQVTM, CDR2 ANQGSEA. The CDR3 region is CSVGTGDEQFF. The CDR3 nucleotides are TGCAGCGTTGGGACAGGGGACGAGCAGTTCTTC.

The chain uses TRBV2 and TRBJ2-5; D is unclear. CDR1 and CDR2 (germline): SNHLY, FYNNEI. This CDR3 spans 12 amino acids. V lost 4 bases and J lost 4, with 7 bases in between. CDR3 bases: TGTGCCAGCAGTGTTAGCAGAGAGACCCAGTACTTC. This gives the protein CASSVSRETQYF.

The CDR3 DNA is TGTGCCAGCCTCGTTAGCTCTGGAAACACCATATATTTT. Translating gives CASLVSSGNTIYF. This chain joins TRBV28 and TRBJ1-3, with D hard to call. There are 13 residues in the CDR3. CDR1 is MDHEN and CDR2 is SYDVKM in the germline V gene. V lost 8 bases and J lost 0, with 8 bases in between.

The rearrangement uses TRBV6-5 and TRBJ1-1; D gene unclear. This CDR3 has 16 residues. V gave up 2 bases and J gave up 11 bases, with 24 bases separating them. Per germline, CDR1 MNHEY and CDR2 SVGAGI. The CDR3 sequence: CASSYGGGQVSFFAFF. CDR3 DNA sequence: TGTGCCAGCAGTTACGGCGGAGGTCAAGTTTCATTTTTTGCTTTCTTT.

The V gene is TRBV27, the J gene TRBJ1-5; a possible D gene is TRBD1 (5 bases). From germline, CDR1 is MNHEY and CDR2 SMNVEV (reference sequence). Deletions cut 2 bases from V and 4 bases from J, with 6 bases between. The CDR3 loop spans 13 amino acids. The CDR3 here is CASSLGTNQPQHF. In nucleotides, the CDR3 is TGTGCCAGCAGTTTAGGGACGAATCAGCCCCAGCATTTT.

Only a few counts were recorded for this clone. The gene calls are TRBV11-3 and TRBJ1-1, with 7 bases matching TRBD1. Germline trimming cut 1 base from V and 3 bases from J; bases unmatched to any gene: 11. Germline V gene data show CDR1 as SGHNT and CDR2 as YENEEA. The CDR3 length is 17 residues. The CDR3 here is CASSLGDRARTDTEAFF. The CDR3 region has the DNA TGTGCCAGCAGCTTAGGAGACAGGGCGAGAACTGACACTGAAGCTTTCTTT.

The chain couples TRBV5-1 to TRBJ1-1, with 7 nucleotides matching TRBD1. Germline values: CDR1 SGHRS, CDR2 YFSETQ. The CDR3 is 15 amino acids. After removal of 4 bases from V and 6 bases from J, the junction contained 12 bases not matched to a gene. The DNA for the CDR3 is TGCGCCAGCAGCCTCTTACAGGGGCCTGAGGCTGAAGCTTTCTTT. Its translation: CASSLLQGPEAEAFF.

CDR3 nucleotide sequence: TGCAGCGCCAGGACTAGCGGGGCGAACACCGGGGAGCTGTTTTTT. Its translation is CSARTSGANTGELFF. The rearrangement uses TRBV29-1 and TRBJ2-2; 12 positions match TRBD2. V dropped 7 bases and J dropped 0; count of bases not matched to a gene: 3. CDR1 is SQVTM and CDR2 is ANQGSEA in the germline V gene. The CDR3 has 15 amino acids.

This clone has a handful of counts. This chain uses TRBV5-1 with TRBJ1-1; D gene unclear. Germline-derived CDR1 and CDR2 are SGHRS and YFSETQ. The CDR3 loop spans 13 amino acids. The V and J ends lost 2 bases and 1 base respectively, with 6 bases between them. CDR3 in DNA: TGCGCCAGCAGCTTACAAGCGAACACTGAAGCTTTCTTT. Its translation: CASSLQANTEAFF.

The chain uses TRBV9 and TRBJ2-1; D possibly corresponds to TRBD1 (7 bases). This CDR3 has 15 amino acids. Germline V gene data show CDR1 as SGDLS and CDR2 as YYNGEE. V lost 0 bases to trimming and J lost 10 bases, with 17 bases between them. CDR3 sequence: CASSVGRGLLAEQFF. CDR3 DNA: TGTGCCAGCAGCGTAGGGAGGGGGCTTTTGGCGGAGCAGTTCTTC.